This T cell receptor (beta chain) comes out of a study of cytomegalovirus exposure and HLA in healthy donors. Points from the study as a whole: TCR beta chain V- and J-gene trimming was linked, in a later analysis, to a missense variant in DCLRE1C. According to the study, approximately 150 TCR beta chains were cytomegalovirus-associated. TCR beta V segments were, for the most part, productive about 87% or about 30% of the time in an earlier analysis.

Germline V gene sequence: CDR1 PRHDT, CDR2 FYEKMQ (reference sequence). V was clipped by 7 bases and J by 5 bases, with 14 bases between them. The CDR3 has 13 amino acids. Every donor was a healthy person donating bone marrow. The count of this clone is one. Its antigen remains unidentified. In the PCR, 60 Vbeta and 13 Jbeta primers were used. Sequencing was performed with immunoSEQ multiplex PCR; in TCRdb, only in-frame clones are kept and a portion is missing. The sample comprises hundreds of thousands of clones, around four fifths of which are singletons, and roughly 2.5% rests with the top ten. The chain combines TRBV13 with TRBJ1-1, with a weak D call TRBD1 (5 bases). Sequences were obtained from PBMCs. This clonotype was obtained from a woman in her fifties or sixties in good health and CMV-seropositive. CDR3 region: CASTLIRGTEAFF. As DNA, the CDR3 is TGTGCCAGCACCTTGATTAGGGGAACTGAAGCTTTCTTT.